The clone carrying this T cell receptor (beta chain) was observed many times. Its specificity is unknown. Orbital computed tomography, thyroid ultrasound, TRAb, serum thyroxine and clinical symptoms formed the basis of diagnosis. The authors isolated PBMCs from approximately 10 ml of fresh peripheral blood. This entry comes from a study of Graves' ophthalmopathy and Graves' hyperthyroidism. Study-level results: Most expanded clonotypes from thyroid (those above 0.001 frequency) were also found in blood. Prediction of ophthalmopathy progression reached roughly 70% sensitivity and approximately 74% specificity.

V was trimmed by 1 base and J by 5 bases, leaving 21 bases between them. Germline values: CDR1 SNHLY, CDR2 FYNNEI. The CDR3 length is 17 residues. TCR beta CDR3 amplification used RNA transcripts. An opening RT-PCR round employed HTBI primers and preceded a second-round multiplex PCR. TCRdb redid the calling of the multiplex PCR reads with MiXCR, one entry per CDR3 protein. The top ten hold approximately 2.4% of the sample, which has more than 300,000 distinct CDR3 sequences, about a sixth seen once. The receptor's source is an adult woman with stable Graves' hyperthyroidism. The rearrangement uses TRBV2 and TRBJ2-7, with a possible D match to TRBD1 (5 bases). The sequencing input was peripheral blood. CDR3 DNA: TGTGCCAGCAGTGAAGTGTGGGGCTGGCGGCTCAACCACGAGCAGTACTTC. This translates into CASSEVWGWRLNHEQYF.